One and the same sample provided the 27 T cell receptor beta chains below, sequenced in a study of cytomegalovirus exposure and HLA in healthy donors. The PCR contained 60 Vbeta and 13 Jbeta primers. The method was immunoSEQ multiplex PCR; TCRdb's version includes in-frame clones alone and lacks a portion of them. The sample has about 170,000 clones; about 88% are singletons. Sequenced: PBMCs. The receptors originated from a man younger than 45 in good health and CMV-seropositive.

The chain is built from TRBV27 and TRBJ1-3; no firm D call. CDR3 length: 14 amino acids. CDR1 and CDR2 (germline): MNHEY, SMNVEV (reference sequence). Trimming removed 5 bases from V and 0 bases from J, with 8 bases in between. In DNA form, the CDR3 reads TGTGCCAGCAGTCCGAACACCTCTGGAAACACCATATATTTT. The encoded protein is CASSPNTSGNTIYF.

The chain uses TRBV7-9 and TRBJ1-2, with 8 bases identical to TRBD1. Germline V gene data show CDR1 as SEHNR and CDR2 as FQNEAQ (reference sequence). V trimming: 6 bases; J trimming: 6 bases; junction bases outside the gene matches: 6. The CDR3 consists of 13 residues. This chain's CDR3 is CASRLRGPDGYTF. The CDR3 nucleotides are TGTGCCAGCAGACTCAGGGGGCCGGATGGCTACACCTTC.

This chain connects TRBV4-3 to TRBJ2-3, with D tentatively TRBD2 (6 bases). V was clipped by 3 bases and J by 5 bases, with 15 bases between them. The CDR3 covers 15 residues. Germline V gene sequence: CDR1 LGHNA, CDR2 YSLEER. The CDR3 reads CASSHGGTYGDTQYF. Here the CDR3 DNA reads TGCGCCAGCAGCCACGGCGGGACCTATGGAGATACGCAGTATTTT.

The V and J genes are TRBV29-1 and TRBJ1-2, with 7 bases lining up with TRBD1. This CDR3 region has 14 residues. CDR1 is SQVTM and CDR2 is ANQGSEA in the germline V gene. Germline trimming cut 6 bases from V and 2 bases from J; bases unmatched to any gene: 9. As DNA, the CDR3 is TGCAGCGTGGCCCCGGGGACAGACAACTATGGCTACACCTTC. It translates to CSVAPGTDNYGYTF.

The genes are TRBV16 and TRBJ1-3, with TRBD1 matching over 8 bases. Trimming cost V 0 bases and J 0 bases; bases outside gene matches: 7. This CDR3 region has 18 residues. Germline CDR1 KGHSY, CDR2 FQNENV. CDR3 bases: TGTGCCAGCAGCCAATCGAGGAGACAGGGGACCTCTGGAAACACCATATATTTT. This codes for CASSQSRRQGTSGNTIYF. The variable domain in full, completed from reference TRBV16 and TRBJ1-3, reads GEEVAQTPKHLVRGEGQKAKLYCAPIKGHSYVFWYQQVLKNEFKFLISFQNENVFDETGMPKERFSAKCLPNSPCSLEIQATKLEDSAVYFCASSQSRRQGTSGNTIYFGEGSWLTVV.

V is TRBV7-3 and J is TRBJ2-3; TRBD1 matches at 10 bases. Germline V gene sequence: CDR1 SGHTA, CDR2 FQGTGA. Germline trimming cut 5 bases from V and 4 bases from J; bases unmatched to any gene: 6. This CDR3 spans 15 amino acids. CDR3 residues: CASSPGQGFPDTQYF. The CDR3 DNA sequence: TGTGCCAGCAGCCCGGGACAGGGGTTCCCAGATACGCAGTATTTT.

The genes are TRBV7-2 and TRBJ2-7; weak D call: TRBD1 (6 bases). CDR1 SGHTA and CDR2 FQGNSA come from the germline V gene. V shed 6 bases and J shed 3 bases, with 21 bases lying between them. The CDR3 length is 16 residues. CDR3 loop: CASRKGLGTGYYEQYF. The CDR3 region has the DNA TGTGCCAGCAGAAAGGGTCTCGGAACAGGGTACTACGAGCAGTACTTC.

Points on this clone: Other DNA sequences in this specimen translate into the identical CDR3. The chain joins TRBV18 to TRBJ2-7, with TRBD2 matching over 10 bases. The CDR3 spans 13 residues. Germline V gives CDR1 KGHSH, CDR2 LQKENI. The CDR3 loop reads CASSPGLANEQYV. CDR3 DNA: TGCGCCAGCTCACCGGGACTAGCGAACGAGCAGTACGTC.

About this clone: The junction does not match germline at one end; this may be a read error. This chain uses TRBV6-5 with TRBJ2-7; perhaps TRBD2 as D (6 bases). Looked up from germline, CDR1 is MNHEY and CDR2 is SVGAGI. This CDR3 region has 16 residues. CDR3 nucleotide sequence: TGTGCCAGCTGTTATCCCGGGGAGGTGAGCTCCTACGAGCAGTACTTC. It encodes CASCYPGEVSSYEQYF.

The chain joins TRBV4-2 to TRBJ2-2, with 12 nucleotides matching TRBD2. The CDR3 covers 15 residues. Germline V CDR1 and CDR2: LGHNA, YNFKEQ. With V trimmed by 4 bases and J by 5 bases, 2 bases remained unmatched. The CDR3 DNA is TGTGCCAGCAGCCCGGGGACTAGCGGGACCGGGGAGCTGTTTTTT. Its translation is CASSPGTSGTGELFF.

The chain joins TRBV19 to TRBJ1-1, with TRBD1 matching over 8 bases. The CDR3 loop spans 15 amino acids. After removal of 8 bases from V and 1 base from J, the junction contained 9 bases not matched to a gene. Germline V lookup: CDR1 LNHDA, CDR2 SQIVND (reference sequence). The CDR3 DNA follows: TGTGCCAGTCTTCCCCCCGGGACAGGGAACACTGAAGCTTTCTTT. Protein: CASLPPGTGNTEAFF.

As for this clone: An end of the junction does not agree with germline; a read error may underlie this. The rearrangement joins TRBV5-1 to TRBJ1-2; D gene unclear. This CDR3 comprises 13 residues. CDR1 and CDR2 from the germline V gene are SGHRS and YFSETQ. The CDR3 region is CASSVGEFYGYTF. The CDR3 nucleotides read TGTGCCAGCAGCGTCGGAGAGTTCTATGGCTACACCTTC.

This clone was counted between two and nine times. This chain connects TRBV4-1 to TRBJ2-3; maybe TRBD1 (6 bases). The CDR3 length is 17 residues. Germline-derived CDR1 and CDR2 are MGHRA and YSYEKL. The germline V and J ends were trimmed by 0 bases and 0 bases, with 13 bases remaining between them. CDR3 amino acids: CASSQDLRTVSTDTQYF. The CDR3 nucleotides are TGCGCCAGCAGCCAAGATCTGAGGACAGTCAGCACAGATACGCAGTATTTT.

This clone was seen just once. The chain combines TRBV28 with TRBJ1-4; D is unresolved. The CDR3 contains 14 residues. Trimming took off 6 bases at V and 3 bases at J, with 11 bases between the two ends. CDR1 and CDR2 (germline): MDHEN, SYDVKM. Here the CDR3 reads CASRVGLPNEKLFF. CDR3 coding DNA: TGTGCCAGCAGAGTCGGTTTGCCTAATGAAAAACTGTTTTTT.

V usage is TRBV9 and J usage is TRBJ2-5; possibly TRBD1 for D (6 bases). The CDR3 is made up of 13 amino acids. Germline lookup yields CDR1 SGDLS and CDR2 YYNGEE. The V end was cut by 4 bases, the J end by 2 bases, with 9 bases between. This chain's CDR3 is CASSSRGQETQYF. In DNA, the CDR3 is TGTGCCAGCAGCTCCAGGGGACAAGAGACCCAGTACTTC.

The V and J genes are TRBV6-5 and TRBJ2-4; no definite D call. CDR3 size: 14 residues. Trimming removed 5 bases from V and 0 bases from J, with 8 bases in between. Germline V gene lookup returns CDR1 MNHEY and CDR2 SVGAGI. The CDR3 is CASSDILAKNIQYF. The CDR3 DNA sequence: TGTGCCAGCAGTGACATTCTAGCCAAAAACATTCAGTACTTC.

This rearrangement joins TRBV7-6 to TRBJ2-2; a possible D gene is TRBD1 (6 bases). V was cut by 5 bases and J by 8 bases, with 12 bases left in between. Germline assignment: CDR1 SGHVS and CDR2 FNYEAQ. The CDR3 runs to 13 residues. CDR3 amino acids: CASSVARGGELFF. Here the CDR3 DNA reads TGTGCCAGCAGCGTCGCTAGGGGGGGGGAGCTGTTTTTT.

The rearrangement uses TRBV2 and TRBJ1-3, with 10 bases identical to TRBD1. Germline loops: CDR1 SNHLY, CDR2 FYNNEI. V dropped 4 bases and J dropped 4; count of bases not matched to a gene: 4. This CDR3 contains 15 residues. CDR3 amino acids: CASSGRDRGGNTIYF. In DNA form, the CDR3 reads TGTGCCAGCAGTGGGAGGGACAGGGGCGGAAACACCATATATTTT.

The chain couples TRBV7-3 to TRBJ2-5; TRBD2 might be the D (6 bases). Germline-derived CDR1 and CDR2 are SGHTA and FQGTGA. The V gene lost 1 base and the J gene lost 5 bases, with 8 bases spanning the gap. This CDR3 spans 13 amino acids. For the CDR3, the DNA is TGTGCCAGCAGCTTAAGAGGAGGGGAGACCCAGTACTTC. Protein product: CASSLRGGETQYF.

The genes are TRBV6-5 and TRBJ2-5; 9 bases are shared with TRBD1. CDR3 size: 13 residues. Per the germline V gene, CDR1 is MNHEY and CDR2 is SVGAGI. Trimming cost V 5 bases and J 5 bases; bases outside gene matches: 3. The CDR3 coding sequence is TGTGCCAGCAGTATGGACAGGGGTGAGACCCAGTACTTC. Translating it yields CASSMDRGETQYF.

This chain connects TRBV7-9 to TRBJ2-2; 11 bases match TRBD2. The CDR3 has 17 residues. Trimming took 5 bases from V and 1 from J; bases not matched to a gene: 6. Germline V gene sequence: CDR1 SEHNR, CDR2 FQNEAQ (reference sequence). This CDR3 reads CASSKISGRENTGELFF. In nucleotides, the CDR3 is TGTGCCAGCAGCAAGATTAGCGGGAGGGAGAACACCGGGGAGCTGTTTTTT.

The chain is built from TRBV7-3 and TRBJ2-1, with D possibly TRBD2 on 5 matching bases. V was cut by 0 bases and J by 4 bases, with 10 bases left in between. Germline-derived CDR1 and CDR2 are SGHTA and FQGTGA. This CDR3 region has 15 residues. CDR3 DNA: TGTGCCAGCAGCTTAACCGGGGATAGATACAATGAGCAGTTCTTC. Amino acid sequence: CASSLTGDRYNEQFF.

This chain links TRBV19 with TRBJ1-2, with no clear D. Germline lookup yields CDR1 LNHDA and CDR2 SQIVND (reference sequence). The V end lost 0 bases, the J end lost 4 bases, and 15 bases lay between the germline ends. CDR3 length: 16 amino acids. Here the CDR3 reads CASSIEWAGAPYGYTF. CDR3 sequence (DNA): TGTGCCAGTAGTATAGAATGGGCGGGAGCTCCCTATGGCTACACCTTC.

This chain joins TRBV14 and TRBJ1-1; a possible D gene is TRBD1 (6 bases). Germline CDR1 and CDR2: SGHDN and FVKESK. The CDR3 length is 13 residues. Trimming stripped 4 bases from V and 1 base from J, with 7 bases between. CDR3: CASSLQGNTEAFF. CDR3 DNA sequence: TGTGCCAGCAGCCTACAGGGGAACACTGAAGCTTTCTTT. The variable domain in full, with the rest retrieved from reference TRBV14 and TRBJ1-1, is EAGVTQFPSHSVIEKGQTVTLRCDPISGHDNLYWYRRVMGKEIKFLLHFVKESKQDESGMPNNRFLAERTGGTYSTLKVQPAELEDSGVYFCASSLQGNTEAFFGQGTRLTVV.

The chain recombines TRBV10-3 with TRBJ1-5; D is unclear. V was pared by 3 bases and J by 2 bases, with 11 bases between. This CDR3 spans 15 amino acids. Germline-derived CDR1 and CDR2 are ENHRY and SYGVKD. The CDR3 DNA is TGTGCCATCAGTGACCCCGGTATGGGCAATCAGCCCCAGCATTTT. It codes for CAISDPGMGNQPQHF.

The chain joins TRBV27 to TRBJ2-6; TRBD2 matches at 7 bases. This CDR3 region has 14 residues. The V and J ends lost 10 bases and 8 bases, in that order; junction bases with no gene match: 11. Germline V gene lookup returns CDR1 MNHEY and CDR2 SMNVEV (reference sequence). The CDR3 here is CATLSGDRPNVLTF. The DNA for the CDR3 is TGTGCCACTCTGAGCGGGGATCGGCCCAACGTCCTGACTTTC.

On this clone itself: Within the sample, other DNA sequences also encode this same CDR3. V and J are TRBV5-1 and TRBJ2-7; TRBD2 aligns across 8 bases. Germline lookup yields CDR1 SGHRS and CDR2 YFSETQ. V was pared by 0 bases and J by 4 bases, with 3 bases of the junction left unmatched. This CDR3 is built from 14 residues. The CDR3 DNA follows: TGCGCCAGCAGCTTGGCCGGGAGGGCTTACGAGCAGTACTTC. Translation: CASSLAGRAYEQYF.